The present T cell receptor beta chain was sequenced within a study of T-cell memory formation after mild COVID-19. Overall study results and limits: Later expanders leaned CD4+, whereas day 15 to 85 contracting clones were balanced CD4/CD8. Memory cells collected pre-infection included some clones that later responded, suggesting cross-reactive memory joined.

The authors produced TCR alpha and TCR beta cDNA libraries with sample barcodes and UMIs by 5'RACE using constant-segment primers. TCRdb independently ran MiXCR on the 5' RACE reads; one entry per CDR3 protein. The sample holds around 420,000 distinct CDR3 sequences, 24% seen once. Remarks on this clonotype: Antigen specificity is unknown.

The CDR3 spans 12 residues. V was clipped by 8 bases and J by 0 bases, with 9 bases between them. CDR1 and CDR2 from the germline V gene are SGHRS and YFSETQ. The sample was PBMCs or a T cell subset sorted from them (not recorded which). J is TRBJ2-7 and V is TRBV5-1, with a possible D match to TRBD2 (6 bases). The TCR comes from an adult woman who had mild COVID-19 (a few samples of this study predate the infection). Cell type and time point are not known. The CDR3 region is CASRRDSYEQYF. The CDR3 DNA follows: TGCGCCAGTCGGCGGGACTCCTACGAGCAGTACTTC.